These 28 T cell receptor beta chains originate from one sample sequenced in a study of blood T cell repertoires in COVID-19. The method was immunoSEQ multiplex PCR; TCRdb's version includes in-frame clones alone and lacks a portion of them. The sample includes about 230,000 clones, around four fifths of them seen just once. The source material was peripheral blood. All receptors come from a woman aged 70 to 79 with active or convalescent COVID-19.

The chain is built from TRBV3-1 (or the pseudogene TRBV3-2) and TRBJ1-6; D may be TRBD1 (5 bases). The CDR3 totals 14 residues. Germline CDR1 LGHDT, CDR2 YNNKEL (reference sequence). V lost 1 base and J lost 8, with 9 bases in between. In DNA form, the CDR3 reads TGTGCCAGCAGCCAAGTACAGGCAGATTCACCCCTCCACTTT. Protein product: CASSQVQADSPLHF.

The V call is TRBV15, the J call TRBJ2-5; TRBD1 might be the D (5 bases). CDR3 length: 14 residues. Trimming took 0 bases from V and 1 from J, leaving 6 bases between them. Germline CDR1 is LNHNV and CDR2 is YYDKDF (reference sequence). The CDR3 sequence: CATSRDRVQETQYF. Here the CDR3 DNA reads TGTGCCACCAGCAGAGACAGGGTCCAAGAGACCCAGTACTTC.

The chain employs TRBV5-4 and TRBJ1-1, with D perhaps TRBD1 (5 bases). Looked up from germline, CDR1 is SGHNT and CDR2 is YYREEE (reference sequence). Trimming left V 10 bases short and J 1 base short, with 14 bases between. CDR3 length equals 13 residues. CDR3 sequence: CAGSQGRNTEAFF. The CDR3 nucleotides are TGTGCCGGCTCGCAGGGAAGGAACACTGAAGCTTTCTTT. Variable domain in full (rest from reference TRBV5-4 and TRBJ1-1): ETGVTQSPTHLIKTRGQQVTLRCSSQSGHNTVSWYQQALGQGPQFIFQYYREEENGRGNFPPRFSGLQFPNYSSELNVNALELDDSALYLCAGSQGRNTEAFFGQGTRLTVV.

The chain joins TRBV4-1 to TRBJ1-5, with a weak D call TRBD1 (6 bases). Germline V gene lookup returns CDR1 MGHRA and CDR2 YSYEKL. This CDR3 is built from 14 residues. Trimming stripped 3 bases from V and 11 bases from J, with 17 bases between. CDR3 DNA sequence: TGCGCCAGCAGCCAGGACAGACTCTCATTGGCCCAGCATTTT. It translates to CASSQDRLSLAQHF.

The gene calls are TRBV5-4 and TRBJ2-2, with TRBD2 identical over 15 bases. CDR3 length: 19 amino acids. V shed 3 bases and J 1 base; nucleotides not matched to a gene: 7. Germline CDR1 and CDR2: SGHNT and YYREEE (reference sequence). This CDR3 reads CASSSTGLAGGRNTGELFF. CDR3 DNA sequence: TGTGCCAGCAGCTCGACGGGACTAGCGGGGGGACGGAACACCGGGGAGCTGTTTTTT.

This clone was recorded a few times. The rearrangement links TRBV19 to TRBJ2-7, with TRBD2 as a possible D gene (5 bases). The germline V gene encodes CDR1 LNHDA and CDR2 SQIVND (reference sequence). This CDR3 is built from 13 residues. The V gene lost 8 bases and the J gene lost 0 bases, with 11 bases spanning the gap. The CDR3 is CASSAASSYEQYF. The CDR3 nucleotides read TGTGCCAGTTCAGCGGCTAGCTCCTACGAGCAGTACTTC.

This chain uses TRBV5-8 with TRBJ2-2, with TRBD1 matching over 10 bases. V lost 1 base to trimming and J lost 4 bases; unmatched junction nucleotides: 1. Germline CDR1 SGHTS, CDR2 YDEGEE. This CDR3 contains 15 residues. In DNA form, the CDR3 reads TGTGCCAGCAGCTTGAGACAGGGGGCCACCGGGGAGCTGTTTTTT. This gives the protein CASSLRQGATGELFF.

The chain employs TRBV7-6 and TRBJ1-1; the match to TRBD1 covers 9 bases. The CDR3 sequence is 14 residues long. With 5 bases clipped from V and 5 bases from J, the junction kept 6 bases outside the gene matches. The germline V gene has CDR1 SGHVS and CDR2 FNYEAQ. The CDR3 DNA reads as TGTGCCAGCAGCCCCGGGACAGGGAGGACTGAAGCTTTCTTT. Its translation is CASSPGTGRTEAFF.

The chain couples TRBV28 to TRBJ1-1, with 9 bases aligning to TRBD1. This CDR3 region has 13 residues. CDR1 and CDR2 from the germline V gene are MDHEN and SYDVKM. V lost 3 bases and J lost 6; bases outside the gene matches: 2. CDR3 DNA: TGTGCCAGCAGTTTGGGACAGGGAGCTGAAGCTTTCTTT. Translating gives CASSLGQGAEAFF. Full variable domain (outside the CDR3, taken from reference TRBV28 and TRBJ1-1): DVKVTQSSRYLVKRTGEKVFLECVQDMDHENMFWYRQDPGLGLRLIYFSYDVKMKEKGDIPEGYSVSREKKERFSLILESASTNQTSMYLCASSLGQGAEAFFGQGTRLTVV.

The J gene is TRBJ2-7, the V gene TRBV30; TRBD1 might be the D (5 bases). With 4 bases removed from V and 4 bases from J, the gap between germline ends came to 17 bases. The germline V gene has CDR1 GTSNPN and CDR2 SVGIG (reference sequence). The CDR3 has 14 residues. DNA of the CDR3: TGTGCCTGGAATCGGCAGGGAATTCCTTACGAGCAGTACTTC. This translates into CAWNRQGIPYEQYF.

This chain joins TRBV6-1 and TRBJ2-4, with 7 bases matching TRBD2. Germline V gene data show CDR1 as MNHNS and CDR2 as SASEGT. CDR3 length: 13 residues. J was trimmed by 7 bases and V by 2 bases; bases with no gene match: 2. Here the CDR3 DNA reads TGTGCCAGCAGTGAACTGGGGGGGAACATTCAGTACTTC. Translation: CASSELGGNIQYF.

The chain links TRBV5-1 to TRBJ1-4; 7 bases line up with TRBD1. Germline V gene data show CDR1 as SGHRS and CDR2 as YFSETQ. The CDR3 extends over 16 amino acids. With 5 bases clipped from V and 5 bases from J, the junction kept 12 bases outside the gene matches. In DNA, the CDR3 is TGCGCCAGCAGTCCCTCCCCTCAGGGGGTGAATGAAAAACTGTTTTTT. Its translation: CASSPSPQGVNEKLFF.

The chain employs TRBV5-1 and TRBJ2-2, with 7 bases matching TRBD1. This CDR3 has 14 residues. The germline V gene encodes CDR1 SGHRS and CDR2 YFSETQ. Trimming at V came to 3 bases and at J to 7 bases, leaving 6 bases not matched to a gene. The CDR3 here is CASSSQGTDGELFF. DNA of the CDR3: TGCGCCAGCAGCTCACAGGGGACGGACGGGGAGCTGTTTTTT.

The chain employs TRBV27 and TRBJ1-6; possibly TRBD1 for D (6 bases). The germline gives CDR1 MNHEY, CDR2 SMNVEV (reference sequence). CDR3 size: 15 residues. Trimming cost V 6 bases and J 10 bases, with 19 bases left between them. As DNA, the CDR3 is TGTGCCAGCAGGACCTTGGGGGGGCGCGGGTCACCCCTCCACTTT. The encoded protein is CASRTLGGRGSPLHF.

The chain combines TRBV4-2 with TRBJ1-3; D is undetermined. Germline CDR1 and CDR2: LGHNA and YNFKEQ. The V end lost 8 bases, the J end lost 4 bases, and 24 bases lay between the germline ends. The CDR3 runs 17 residues. The CDR3 sequence is CASGLGISGLGGNTIYF. CDR3 nucleotides: TGTGCCAGCGGCCTCGGGATCTCCGGGCTAGGGGGAAACACCATATATTTT.

The CDR3 bases are TGTGCCAGCAGCCTGCAGCGTGCTAGCACAGATACGCAGTATTTT. Translation: CASSLQRASTDTQYF. J is TRBJ2-3 and V is TRBV7-9; D not resolved. Looked up from germline, CDR1 is SEHNR and CDR2 is FQNEAQ (reference sequence). Trimming left V 5 bases short and J 0 bases short, with 12 bases between. The CDR3 consists of 15 residues.

The V gene is TRBV9, the J gene TRBJ2-5; D ambiguous. CDR1 SGDLS and CDR2 YYNGEE come from the germline V gene. V shed 0 bases and J shed 2 bases, with 11 bases lying between them. The CDR3 spans 15 residues. Here the CDR3 reads CASSVGSHGQETQYF. CDR3 sequence (DNA): TGTGCCAGCAGCGTAGGTTCGCACGGGCAAGAGACCCAGTACTTC.

The V call is TRBV5-1, the J call TRBJ1-1, with D perhaps matching TRBD1 (6 bases). Trimming stripped 0 bases from V and 1 base from J, with 10 bases between. The CDR3 sequence is 15 residues long. Germline loops: CDR1 SGHRS, CDR2 YFSETQ. CDR3 loop: CASSLEGGPNTEAFF. As DNA, the CDR3 is TGCGCCAGCAGCTTGGAGGGGGGGCCGAACACTGAAGCTTTCTTT.

The V and J genes are TRBV2 and TRBJ2-1; 9 bases match TRBD2. CDR1 is SNHLY, CDR2 FYNNEI, per germline. V lost 5 bases, J lost 7 bases, and 9 bases stayed unmatched. CDR3 length: 15 amino acids. This chain's CDR3 is CASSIGGRATNEQFF. CDR3 nucleotide sequence: TGTGCCAGCAGTATCGGCGGGAGGGCCACGAATGAGCAGTTCTTC.

The chain links TRBV5-1 to TRBJ2-7; TRBD1 aligns across 7 bases. CDR1 is SGHRS and CDR2 is YFSETQ in the germline V gene. V lost 0 bases to trimming and J lost 2 bases; unmatched junction nucleotides: 8. The CDR3 consists of 16 residues. The DNA of the CDR3 is TGCGCCAGCAGCTTGGAAACAGGGGTACCTGCCTACGAGCAGTACTTC. Protein sequence: CASSLETGVPAYEQYF.

V is TRBV28 and J is TRBJ2-6; 11 bases are a match to TRBD1. Unmatched junction bases numbered 7, after V lost 6 bases and J lost 0 bases. Germline V gene sequence: CDR1 MDHEN, CDR2 SYDVKM. The CDR3 covers 18 residues. CDR3 nucleotide sequence: TGTGCCAGCAGGCGGCCGGGACAGGGGGGCTCTGGGGCCAACGTCCTGACTTTC. This gives the protein CASRRPGQGGSGANVLTF.

The V call is TRBV20-1, the J call TRBJ2-7; no reliable D call. The length of the CDR3 is 11 residues. Trimming took 3 bases from V and 5 from J, leaving 8 bases between them. CDR1 DFQATT and CDR2 SNEGSKA come from the germline V gene (reference sequence). The CDR3 spells CSARRRHEQYF. For the CDR3, the DNA is TGCAGTGCTAGGCGCCGCCACGAGCAGTACTTC.

The chain uses TRBV24-1 and TRBJ2-2, with D tentatively TRBD2 (6 bases). Trimming pared 3 bases from V and 5 bases from J, leaving 12 bases between. CDR1 KGHDR and CDR2 SFDVKD come from the germline V gene. CDR3 size: 15 residues. The CDR3 loop reads CATSDGGSGTGELFF. The DNA for the CDR3 is TGTGCCACCAGTGATGGGGGGTCGGGGACCGGGGAGCTGTTTTTT.

V and J are TRBV30 and TRBJ2-1; 7 bases match TRBD2. V dropped 4 bases and J dropped 0; count of bases not matched to a gene: 6. The CDR3 is 15 amino acids. From germline, CDR1 is GTSNPN and CDR2 SVGIG (reference sequence). As DNA, the CDR3 is TGTGCCTGGACCCGCGGGGGTAGCTCCTACAATGAGCAGTTCTTC. Amino acid sequence: CAWTRGGSSYNEQFF.

The V call is TRBV6-6, the J call TRBJ2-7, with a possible D match to TRBD1 (6 bases). From germline, CDR1 is MNHNY and CDR2 SVGAGI (reference sequence). This CDR3 has 16 amino acids. Trimming stripped 6 bases from V and 2 bases from J, with 20 bases between. The CDR3 region has the DNA TGTGCCAGCAGCCTAACTTCCGGGACAACTCCCTACGAGCAGTACTTC. Translation gives CASSLTSGTTPYEQYF.

The J gene is TRBJ1-1, the V gene TRBV5-1; TRBD1 agrees at 8 bases. From germline, CDR1 is SGHRS and CDR2 YFSETQ. This CDR3 comprises 13 residues. V shed 7 bases, J shed 4 bases, and the junction held 6 bases outside the gene matches. CDR3 DNA: TGCGCCAGCGGACAGGGAGGCGGCACTGAAGCTTTCTTT. Encoded protein: CASGQGGGTEAFF.

This rearrangement joins TRBV30 to TRBJ1-1; TRBD1 aligns across 7 bases. Germline V gene lookup returns CDR1 GTSNPN and CDR2 SVGIG (reference sequence). The length of the CDR3 is 15 residues. With V trimmed by 5 bases and J by 0 bases, 9 bases remained unmatched. Here the CDR3 DNA reads TGTGCCTGGCAACCAATGGGACAGTTGAACACTGAAGCTTTCTTT. Its translation is CAWQPMGQLNTEAFF. Together with reference TRBV30 and TRBJ1-1, the CDR3 gives the full variable domain: SQTIHQWPATLVQPVGSPLSLECTVEGTSNPNLYWYRQAAGRGLQLLFYSVGIGQISSEVPQNLSASRPQDRQFILSSKKLLLSDSGFYLCAWQPMGQLNTEAFFGQGTRLTVV.

The rearrangement links TRBV7-2 to TRBJ2-6; TRBD2 matches 8 bases. Per the germline V gene, CDR1 is SGHTA and CDR2 is FQGNSA. V shed 5 bases, J shed 1 base, and the junction held 10 bases outside the gene matches. CDR3 length equals 18 residues. CDR3 coding DNA: TGTGCCAGCAGCCGGCGGGCGGGAGGTATTTCTGGGGCCAACGTCCTGACTTTC. Its translation: CASSRRAGGISGANVLTF.